This T cell receptor beta chain was observed in a study of blood T cell repertoires in COVID-19. Overall study context: Specimens from acute and convalescent COVID-19 originated in the United States, Italy and Spain. Sample material is recorded as cDNA or gDNA derived from T cells, B-cell-depleted T cells, or PBMCs.

In the source study's methods: Amplification of reference gene primers was used by the study to estimate nucleated cell counts. Only in-frame clones appear in the TCRdb table, and some are missing; sequencing was by immunoSEQ multiplex PCR. V, J and clone size are those of that table, while D and trimming were read from the DNA. The sample records around 170,000 clones, more than 85% being singletons. Germline V gene data show CDR1 as MNHEY and CDR2 as SMNVEV (reference sequence). The CDR3 is made up of 15 amino acids. Trimming removed 1 base from V and 7 bases from J; junction bases left unmatched: 6.

The sequence was obtained from a woman aged 30 to 39 with active or convalescent COVID-19. The sample comprised peripheral blood. This rearrangement joins TRBV27 to TRBJ2-1; 8 nucleotides match TRBD1. DNA for the CDR3: TGTGCCAGCAGTTTATGGCAGGGGGCGGTTAATGAGCAGTTCTTC. Protein: CASSLWQGAVNEQFF.